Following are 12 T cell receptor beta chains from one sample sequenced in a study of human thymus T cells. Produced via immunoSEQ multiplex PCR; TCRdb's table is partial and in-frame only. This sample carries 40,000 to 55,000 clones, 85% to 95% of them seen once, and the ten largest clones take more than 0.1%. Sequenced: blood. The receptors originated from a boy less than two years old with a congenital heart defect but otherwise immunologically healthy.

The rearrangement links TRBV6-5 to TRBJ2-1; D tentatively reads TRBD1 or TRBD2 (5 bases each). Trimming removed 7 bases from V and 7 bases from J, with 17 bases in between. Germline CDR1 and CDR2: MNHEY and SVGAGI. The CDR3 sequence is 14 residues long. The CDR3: CASTYLQGTNEQFF. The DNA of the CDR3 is TGTGCCAGCACCTACTTACAAGGGACGAATGAGCAGTTCTTC.

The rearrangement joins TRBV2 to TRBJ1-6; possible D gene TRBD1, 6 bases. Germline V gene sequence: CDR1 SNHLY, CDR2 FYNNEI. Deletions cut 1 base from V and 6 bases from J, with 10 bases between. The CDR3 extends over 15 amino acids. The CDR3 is CASSEVQGFNSPLHF. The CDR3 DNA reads TGTGCCAGCAGTGAAGTACAGGGTTTTAATTCACCCCTCCACTTT.

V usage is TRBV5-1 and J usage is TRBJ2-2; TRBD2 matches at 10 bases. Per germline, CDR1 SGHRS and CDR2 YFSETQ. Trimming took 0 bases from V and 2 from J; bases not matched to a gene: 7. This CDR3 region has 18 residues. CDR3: CASSLAASGGLNTGELFF. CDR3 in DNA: TGCGCCAGCAGCTTGGCCGCTAGCGGGGGCCTTAACACCGGGGAGCTGTTTTTT.

The CDR3 nucleotides read TGTGCCAGCAGTGAACTAGCGGGGGAATCCGCAGATACGCAGTATTTT. Amino acids: CASSELAGESADTQYF. The V and J genes are TRBV11-3 and TRBJ2-3, with 11 bases lining up with TRBD2. The CDR3 totals 16 residues. The V segment lost 6 bases and the J segment 4 bases; nucleotides outside the gene matches: 9. Per germline, CDR1 SGHNT and CDR2 YENEEA.

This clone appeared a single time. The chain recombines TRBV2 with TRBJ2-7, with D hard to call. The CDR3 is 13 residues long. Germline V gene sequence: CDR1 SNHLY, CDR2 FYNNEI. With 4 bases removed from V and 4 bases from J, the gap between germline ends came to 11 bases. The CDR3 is CASSGGPQYEQYF. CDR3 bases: TGTGCCAGCAGTGGTGGACCTCAATACGAGCAGTACTTC.

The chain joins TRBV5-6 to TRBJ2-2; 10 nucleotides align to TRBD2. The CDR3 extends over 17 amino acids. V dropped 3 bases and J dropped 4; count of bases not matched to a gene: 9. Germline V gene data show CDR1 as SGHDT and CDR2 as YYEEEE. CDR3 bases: TGTGCCAGCAGCTGGGGCCTAGCGGGGGAGAGCACCGGGGAGCTGTTTTTT. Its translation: CASSWGLAGESTGELFF.

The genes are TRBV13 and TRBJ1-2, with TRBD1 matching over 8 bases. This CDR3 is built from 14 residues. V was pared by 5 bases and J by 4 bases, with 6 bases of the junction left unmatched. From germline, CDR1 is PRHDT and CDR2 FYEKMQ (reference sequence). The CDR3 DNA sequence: TGTGCCAGCAGCAAGGACAGGGCTACCTATGGCTACACCTTC. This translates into CASSKDRATYGYTF.

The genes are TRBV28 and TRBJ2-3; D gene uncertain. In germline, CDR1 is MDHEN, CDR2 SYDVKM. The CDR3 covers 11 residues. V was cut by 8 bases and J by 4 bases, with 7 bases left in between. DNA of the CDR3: TGTGCCAGCGGAACCGCAGATACGCAGTATTTT. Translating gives CASGTADTQYF.

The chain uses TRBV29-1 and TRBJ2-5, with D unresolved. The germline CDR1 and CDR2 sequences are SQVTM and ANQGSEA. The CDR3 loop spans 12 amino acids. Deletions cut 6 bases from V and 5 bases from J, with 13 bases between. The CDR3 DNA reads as TGCAGCGTGCGATTCGCCAGTGAGACCCAGTACTTC. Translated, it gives CSVRFASETQYF.

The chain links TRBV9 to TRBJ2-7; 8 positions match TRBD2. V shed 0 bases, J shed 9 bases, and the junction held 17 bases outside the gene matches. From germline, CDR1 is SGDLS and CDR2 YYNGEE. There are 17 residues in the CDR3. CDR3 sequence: CASSVESRWRGDVGQYF. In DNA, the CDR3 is TGTGCCAGCAGCGTAGAGAGTAGATGGCGGGGGGACGTCGGGCAGTACTTC. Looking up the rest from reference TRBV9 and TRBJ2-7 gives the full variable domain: DSGVTQTPKHLITATGQRVTLRCSPRSGDLSVYWYQQSLDQGLQFLIQYYNGEERAKGNILERFSAQQFPDLHSELNLSSLELGDSALYFCASSVESRWRGDVGQYFGPGTRLTVT.

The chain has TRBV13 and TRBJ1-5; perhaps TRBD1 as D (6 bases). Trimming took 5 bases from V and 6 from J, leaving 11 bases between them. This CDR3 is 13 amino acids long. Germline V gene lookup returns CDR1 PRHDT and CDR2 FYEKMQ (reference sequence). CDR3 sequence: CASSHQGSQPQHF. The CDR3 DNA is TGTGCCAGCAGCCACCAGGGGAGTCAGCCCCAGCATTTT.

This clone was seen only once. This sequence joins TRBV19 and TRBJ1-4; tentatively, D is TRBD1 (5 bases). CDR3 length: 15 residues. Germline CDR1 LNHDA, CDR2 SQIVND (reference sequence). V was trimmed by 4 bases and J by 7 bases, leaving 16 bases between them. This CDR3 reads CASSTWGRDSEKLFF. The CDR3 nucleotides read TGTGCCAGTAGTACCTGGGGCAGGGATAGTGAAAAACTGTTTTTT.